The rows below give T cell receptor beta chains drawn from one sample of a study of T cells in Graves' hyperthyroidism and ophthalmopathy. TCRdb recomputed calls from the multiplex PCR reads with MiXCR, one row per CDR3 protein. The sample includes about 290,000 distinct CDR3 sequences, about 14% seen only once; the top ten take almost 8%. The sequenced sample was blood. These receptors were taken from a woman in her 30s with Graves' hyperthyroidism that later progressed to Graves' ophthalmopathy. CDR3s include the opening cysteine and the closing phenylalanine or tryptophan. D genes are given only for firm matches. Part of the rows lack a size; the others show once, few, many or a class for expanded clones.

>TRBJ2-3|TRBD2|many|TRBV30
CAWSGASGTDTQYF
TGTGCCTGGAGCGGGGCTAGCGGGACAGATACGCAGTATTTT
>TRBJ2-7|NA|many|TRBV6-1
CASSVDFNSYEQYF
TGTGCCAGCAGCGTCGATTTTAACTCCTACGAGCAGTACTTC
>TRBJ1-1|NA|many|TRBV7-9
CASSPSENTEAFF
TGTGCCAGCAGCCCCAGCGAGAACACTGAAGCTTTCTTT
>TRBJ2-7|NA|NA|TRBV5-4
CASSPDVAYEQYF
TGTGCCAGCAGCCCGGACGTAGCCTACGAGCAGTACTTC
>TRBJ1-4|NA|NA|TRBV12-3/TRBV12-4
CASSPGTINEKLFF
TGTGCCAGCAGTCCCGGGACAATTAATGAAAAACTGTTTTTT
>TRBJ2-5|NA|NA|TRBV19
CASSMATDPPGTQYF
TGTGCCAGTAGTATGGCAACAGACCCCCCGGGGACCCAGTACTTC
>TRBJ2-4|TRBD2|NA|TRBV20-1
CSARVGGRLAKNIQYF
TGCAGTGCTAGAGTGGGCGGGAGGCTTGCCAAAAACATTCAGTACTTC
>TRBJ2-7|NA|NA|TRBV4-3
CASSQSQRYEQYF
TGCGCCAGCAGCCAGTCCCAGCGCTACGAGCAGTACTTC
>TRBJ2-7|NA|many|TRBV7-2
CASSSTGLLPREQYF
TGTGCCAGCAGTTCCACCGGCCTTTTGCCCCGGGAGCAGTACTTC
>TRBJ2-2|TRBD2|few|TRBV7-9
CASSPGGLAGVTGELFF
TGTGCCAGCAGTCCAGGAGGACTAGCGGGAGTCACCGGGGAGCTGTTTTTT
>TRBJ1-4|NA|few|TRBV25-1
CASSRTDEKLFF
TGTGCCAGCAGCAGGACGGATGAAAAACTGTTTTTT
>TRBJ1-1|NA|many|TRBV28
CASSLWTDPRNTEAFF
TGTGCCAGCAGTCTCTGGACAGATCCGAGGAACACTGAAGCTTTCTTT
>TRBJ2-2|NA|NA|TRBV29-1
CSVEAGTGELFF
TGCAGCGTTGAAGCGGGCACCGGGGAGCTGTTTTTT
>TRBJ2-1|TRBD2|many|TRBV20-1
CSAGQLAGLYNEQFF
TGCAGTGCTGGACAACTAGCGGGCCTCTACAATGAGCAGTTCTTC
>TRBJ2-7|TRBD2|many|TRBV28
CASSLGGGGAGIEQYF
TGTGCCAGCAGTTTAGGGGGGGGAGGAGCGGGAATCGAGCAGTACTTC
>TRBJ1-6|NA|many|TRBV28
CACTGRYSPLHF
TGTGCTTGCACAGGGCGATATTCACCCCTCCACTTT
>TRBJ2-5|TRBD2|many|TRBV7-8
CASSLPGLAGVGTQYF
TGTGCCAGCAGCTTACCTGGGCTAGCGGGAGTTGGGACCCAGTACTTC
>TRBJ2-1|NA|NA|TRBV28
CARRSWFEQFF
TGTGCCCGCAGGTCTTGGTTTGAGCAGTTCTTC
>TRBJ2-3|TRBD2|NA|TRBV14
CASSQETPGRGEPDTQYF
TGTGCCAGCAGCCAAGAAACCCCGGGGCGGGGGGAGCCAGATACGCAGTATTTT
>TRBJ2-1|TRBD2|NA|TRBV5-1
CASSFGGLAGDNEQFF
TGCGCCAGCAGCTTTGGGGGACTAGCGGGTGACAATGAGCAGTTCTTC
>TRBJ1-2|NA|NA|TRBV5-1
CASSLPPDGANYGYTF
TGCGCCAGCAGCCTCCCACCAGACGGGGCTAACTATGGCTACACCTTC
>TRBJ2-5|NA|many|TRBV10-3
CAISLTGKETQYF
TGTGCCATCAGCCTGACAGGCAAAGAGACCCAGTACTTC
>TRBJ2-7|TRBD2|many|TRBV7-2
CASSSSGRLSEQYF
TGTGCCAGCAGCTCGAGCGGGAGGCTATCCGAGCAGTACTTC
>TRBJ1-6|NA|NA|TRBV7-9
CASRTAGDSPLHF
TGTGCCAGCAGGACCGCAGGGGATTCACCCCTCCACTTT
>TRBJ2-7|NA|NA|TRBV6-6
CASSYIRGAPRYHEQYF
TGTGCCAGCAGTTACATCCGAGGAGCCCCTAGATATCACGAGCAGTACTTC
>TRBJ2-6|TRBD1|NA|TRBV28
CASSTGQRSGANVLTF
TGTGCCAGCAGCACGGGACAGCGCTCTGGGGCCAACGTCCTGACTTTC
>TRBJ2-2|TRBD2|NA|TRBV27
CASSLQLAGGGELFF
TGTGCCAGCAGTTTACAACTAGCGGGAGGGGGGGAGCTGTTTTTT
>TRBJ1-3|TRBD1|many|TRBV7-2
CASSLDLRDRHRHRTGNTIYF
TGTGCCAGCAGCCTAGACCTCCGGGACAGACACCGCCATAGAACTGGAAACACCATATATTTT
>TRBJ2-1|NA|many|TRBV2
CASSETEWEFF
TGTGCCAGCAGTGAAACAGAATGGGAGTTCTTC
>TRBJ2-1|NA|many|TRBV28
CASSFRGSFAINNEQFF
TGTGCCAGCAGCTTTCGGGGAAGTTTCGCCATCAACAATGAGCAGTTCTTC
>TRBJ2-3|TRBD2|many|TRBV2
CASQAGAGTDTQYF
TGTGCCAGCCAAGCGGGAGCGGGGACAGATACGCAGTATTTT
>TRBJ2-1|NA|many|TRBV20-1
CSARDPGRRGLNEQFF
TGCAGTGCTAGAGATCCGGGACGGAGGGGACTCAATGAGCAGTTCTTC
>TRBJ2-1|NA|NA|TRBV4-3
CASSQDTSDGEQFF
TGCGCCAGCAGCCAAGATACTTCGGACGGGGAGCAGTTCTTC
>TRBJ2-7|NA|few|TRBV6-5
CASSYSLGSEQYF
TGTGCCAGCAGTTACTCGTTGGGGAGCGAGCAGTACTTC